The 9 T cell receptor beta chains in this list originate from one sample, sequenced in a study of T cell responses to AZD1222 COVID-19 vaccine. Generated by immunoSEQ multiplex PCR, the TCRdb table keeps only in-frame clones and is missing some. This table holds approximately 200,000 clones, about 89% found once. The sample was peripheral blood, taken 28 days after the second AZD1222 dose. The receptors here all came from an adult who received the AZD1222 COVID-19 vaccine.

This chain connects TRBV3-1 (or the pseudogene TRBV3-2) to TRBJ1-2; D not resolved. The CDR3 has 11 residues. Germline-derived CDR1 and CDR2 are LGHDT and YNNKEL (reference sequence). V was cut by 1 base and J by 8 bases, with 5 bases left in between. The CDR3 is CASSQGDGYTF. As DNA, the CDR3 is TGTGCCAGCAGCCAAGGAGACGGCTACACCTTC.

This clone was detected only once. V is TRBV6-1 and J is TRBJ1-1; D is unclear. CDR3 length: 13 amino acids. CDR1 is MNHNS, CDR2 SASEGT, per germline. Trimming left V 5 bases short and J 6 bases short, with 13 bases between. This CDR3 is CASSFDLYAEAFF. CDR3 sequence (DNA): TGTGCCAGCAGTTTCGACCTCTACGCTGAAGCTTTCTTT.

The genes are TRBV30 and TRBJ2-1; 7 bases fit TRBD2. The CDR3 extends over 14 amino acids. V shed 3 bases, J shed 4 bases, and the junction held 6 bases outside the gene matches. Germline CDR1 GTSNPN, CDR2 SVGIG (reference sequence). The CDR3 nucleotides are TGTGCCTGGAGGGGGACTATAGATTACAATGAGCAGTTCTTC. Its translation is CAWRGTIDYNEQFF.

This sequence joins TRBV19 and TRBJ1-2, with 10 bases lining up with TRBD1. CDR3 length: 15 residues. With V trimmed by 5 bases and J by 7 bases, 10 bases remained unmatched. Germline V gene lookup returns CDR1 LNHDA and CDR2 SQIVND (reference sequence). The CDR3 here is CASSQSRDRGFGYTF. CDR3 nucleotide sequence: TGTGCCAGTAGTCAAAGCCGGGACAGGGGATTTGGCTACACCTTC.

The CDR3 loop reads CATSDQGRGTGETQYF. The CDR3 nucleotides are TGTGCCACCAGTGATCAGGGAAGAGGTACGGGAGAGACCCAGTACTTC. The gene calls are TRBV24-1 and TRBJ2-5; perhaps TRBD1 as D (5 bases). The CDR3 has 16 residues. V shed 3 bases and J shed 4 bases, with 17 bases lying between them. CDR1 is KGHDR and CDR2 is SFDVKD in the germline V gene.

This chain connects TRBV7-2 to TRBJ1-6, with 8 bases matching TRBD1. J gave up 14 bases and V 1 base, and 10 bases lay outside the gene matches. Germline-derived CDR1 and CDR2 are SGHTA and FQGNSA. The CDR3 runs 15 residues. CDR3 region: CASSLDGRGRVALHF. DNA for the CDR3: TGTGCCAGCAGCTTAGACGGCAGGGGGCGCGTGGCCCTCCACTTT.

The genes are TRBV7-2 and TRBJ1-3, with D perhaps TRBD1 (5 bases). The V and J ends lost 5 bases and 3 bases respectively, with 20 bases between them. Germline V gene sequence: CDR1 SGHTA, CDR2 FQGNSA. This CDR3 is built from 17 residues. The CDR3 nucleotides are TGTGCCAGCAGCCGTAAGAGGGGTGCTCTTGGTGGAAACACCATATATTTT. Translation gives CASSRKRGALGGNTIYF.

V and J are TRBV28 and TRBJ1-3, with D maybe TRBD1 (5 bases). Germline assignment: CDR1 MDHEN and CDR2 SYDVKM. This CDR3 spans 18 amino acids. The V end was cut by 7 bases, the J end by 2 bases, with 24 bases between. DNA of the CDR3: TGTGCCAGCACCGTTGTCGGAACCGCAGGGAATCCTGGAAACACCATATATTTT. It codes for CASTVVGTAGNPGNTIYF.

This clone appeared once. V and J are TRBV5-4 and TRBJ2-7; 11 nucleotides agree with TRBD2. Germline V gene data show CDR1 as SGHNT and CDR2 as YYREEE (reference sequence). V dropped 4 bases and J dropped 6; count of bases not matched to a gene: 9. The CDR3 length is 15 residues. The CDR3 reads CASSQTGLAVTEQYF. CDR3 nucleotide sequence: TGTGCCAGCAGCCAAACGGGACTAGCGGTTACCGAGCAGTACTTC.